These T cell receptor beta chains were read from a single sample in a study of identical twins. TCRdb used MiXCR to reprocess the 5' RACE reads, holding one entry per CDR3 protein. The sample has roughly 720,000 distinct CDR3 sequences; about 18% are singletons. These data were likewise used in another study, on T cells expressing NK-cell markers.

The sequenced material came from PBMCs. The receptor set was obtained from a woman between 18 and 30 years old in good health. Each CDR3 is given without its conserved first and last residue. The D gene is left open where the match is weak.

J gene: TRBJ2-3; V gene: TRBV5-1; D gene: TRBD2; CDR3 protein: ASSALAGDTDTQY
J gene: TRBJ2-5; V gene: TRBV20-1; D gene: NA; CDR3 protein: SANREETQY
J gene: TRBJ2-3; V gene: TRBV20-1; D gene: NA; CDR3 protein: SAKVITDTQY
J gene: TRBJ2-7; V gene: TRBV20-1; D gene: NA; CDR3 protein: SAREDIPREQY
J gene: TRBJ2-1; V gene: TRBV5-5; D gene: NA; CDR3 protein: ASSPSPASEYNEQF
J gene: TRBJ1-2; V gene: TRBV12-3/TRBV12-4; D gene: NA; CDR3 protein: ASSFDIYGYT
J gene: TRBJ1-2; V gene: TRBV7-9; D gene: NA; CDR3 protein: ASLPDSANYGYT
J gene: TRBJ2-7; V gene: TRBV7-2; D gene: NA; CDR3 protein: ASSPTAGPYYEQY
J gene: TRBJ2-7; V gene: TRBV5-1; D gene: TRBD2; CDR3 protein: ASSWGLADIDYEQH
J gene: TRBJ1-1; V gene: TRBV6-5; D gene: TRBD1; CDR3 protein: ASSYWPQGGSEAF
J gene: TRBJ2-3; V gene: TRBV5-5; D gene: TRBD1; CDR3 protein: ASSLRQGLADTQY
J gene: TRBJ1-5; V gene: TRBV5-6; D gene: NA; CDR3 protein: ASSLYGYSNQPQH
J gene: TRBJ2-1; V gene: TRBV12-3/TRBV12-4; D gene: NA; CDR3 protein: ASSFRVSAYNEQF
J gene: TRBJ2-1; V gene: TRBV5-1; D gene: TRBD2; CDR3 protein: ASSSPGLFTYNEQF
J gene: TRBJ2-7; V gene: TRBV6-1; D gene: TRBD2; CDR3 protein: ASRPPAGVREQY
J gene: TRBJ2-6; V gene: TRBV6-2/TRBV6-3; D gene: TRBD1; CDR3 protein: ASSYDGTGGSGANVLT